The rows below give T cell receptor beta chains drawn from one sample of a study of blood T cells in healthy people across ages. TCRdb fed the 5' RACE reads into MiXCR, producing one record per CDR3 protein. Of 750,000 to 950,000 distinct CDR3 sequences in the sample, roughly 24% were seen once. This same sample was also taken into another study, of T cells of mothers and their children.

The material sequenced was blood. The receptors shown here come from a boy aged 10-17 years in good health. Both conserved end residues are trimmed from each CDR3. The D gene is left open where the match is weak. Only part of the rows carry a size: once, few, many, or a class if the clone is expanded.

v_call d_call clone_size cdr3_aa
TRBV6-2/TRBV6-3 . . ASNFYGGHGETQY
TRBV5-1 TRBD1 few ASSLPLDRGGSYNEQF
TRBV29-1 TRBD1 . SGDSNYGYT
TRBV20-1 TRBD2 . SAREWTSNNEQF
TRBV29-1 TRBD1 . SVRTGENYEQY
TRBV12-3/TRBV12-4 . . ASATTDTQY
TRBV12-3/TRBV12-4 . . ASSFGIGGGYT
TRBV12-3/TRBV12-4 . few ASRGGVGNIQY
TRBV20-1 . . SARDNRVGGGQF
TRBV18 . . ASSPWRRRRANVLT
TRBV7-3 . . ASSSRGGENYGYT
TRBV6-1 TRBD2 . ASIPASGGAYYEQY
TRBV14 . once ASSQRGGRYEQY
TRBV6-2/TRBV6-3 TRBD2 . ASSSPRGASYEQY
TRBV3-1 TRBD1 few ASSRRQGASEQY
TRBV12-3/TRBV12-4 TRBD1 few ASSDRTGGQPQH
TRBV6-5 . few ASSIDLTGELF
TRBV19 . few ASSIRGSSTDTQY
TRBV2 TRBD2 . ASSKTSGGAGEQF
TRBV30 . . AWSVLAGIRDTQY
TRBV27 TRBD1 few ASSRTGGMGSPLH
TRBV27 TRBD1 . ASMGTGTGLYEQY
TRBV6-1 TRBD1 few ASSEATGRRNQPQH
TRBV27 . . ASSWRPYLAYEQY
TRBV28 . . ASTRPGANVLT
TRBV2 . . ASSTGDLSTDTQY
TRBV20-1 . few SARLQGSGGEQY
TRBV12-3/TRBV12-4 . few ASSVRRADVEQF
TRBV20-1 TRBD1 . SARRQGASYEQY
TRBV6-1 . few ASSETGAVGPGELF
TRBV11-2 TRBD2 few ASSPRTSGEQHHNEQF
TRBV12-3/TRBV12-4 TRBD1 . ASSLEVSRGRDQPQH
TRBV30 TRBD1 . AQQDRGSSYNSPLH
TRBV11-2 . few ATYPGTGRTEAF
TRBV4-1 . few ASSLNSGSTYYGYT